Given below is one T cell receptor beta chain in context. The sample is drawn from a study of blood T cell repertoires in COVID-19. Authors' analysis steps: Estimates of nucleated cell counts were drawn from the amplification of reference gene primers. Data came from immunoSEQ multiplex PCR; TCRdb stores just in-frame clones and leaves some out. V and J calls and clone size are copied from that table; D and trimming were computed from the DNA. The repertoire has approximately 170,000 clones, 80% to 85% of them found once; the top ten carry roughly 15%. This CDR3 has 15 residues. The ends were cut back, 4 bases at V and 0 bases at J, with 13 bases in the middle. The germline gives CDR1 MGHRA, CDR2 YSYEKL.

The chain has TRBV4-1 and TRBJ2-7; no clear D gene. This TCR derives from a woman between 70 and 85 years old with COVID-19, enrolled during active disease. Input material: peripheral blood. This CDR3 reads CASSLILDSSYEQYF. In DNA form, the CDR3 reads TGCGCCAGCAGCCTCATTCTTGATAGCTCCTACGAGCAGTACTTC.